The TCR beta chain under discussion was sequenced for a study of Ad26.COV2.S vaccination and SARS-CoV-2 variants. Germline CDR1 reads SEHNR; CDR2 reads FQNEAQ (reference sequence). The CDR3 length is 13 residues. Trimming cost V 0 bases and J 4 bases, with 6 bases left between them. Comments on this clone: Its antigen is undetermined.

Study-wide results and limits: From the TCR breadth and depth analyses, total T cell responses may have been underestimated. Similar non-spike TCR breadth was observed in recipients of vaccine and of placebo. Substantial breadth was reported for post-vaccination spike-specific CD8+ and CD4+ T cells.

Sequenced by immunoSEQ multiplex PCR; TCRdb stores in-frame clones only, minus some. The sample lists about 140,000 clones, 70% to 90% occurring once. This sequence joins TRBV7-9 and TRBJ1-1; unclear D gene. This TCR derives from a human donor who had recovered from COVID-19. The specimen was peripheral blood, collected after recovery from COVID-19. CDR3 coding DNA: TGTGCCAGCAGCTTAGCTGATGGCACTGAAGCTTTCTTT. It specifies CASSLADGTEAFF.